This TCR beta chain was recovered during a study of cytomegalovirus exposure and HLA in healthy donors. Study-level points and caveats: Several of the most significant clusters were apparently associated with common viral pathogens in a later analysis. Most TCR beta V segments were productive about 90% or about 30% of the time in an earlier analysis. It was approximately 150 TCR beta chains that were listed as cytomegalovirus-associated.

Primers: 60 Vbeta forward and 13 Jbeta reverse. Produced via immunoSEQ multiplex PCR; TCRdb's table is partial and in-frame only. The table includes approximately 200,000 clones, 82% detected once. In the case of this clone: Its antigen is not identified.

V lost 2 bases and J lost 5, with 14 bases in between. Germline V gene lookup returns CDR1 SGHNT and CDR2 YYREEE (reference sequence). The length of the CDR3 is 15 residues. The rearrangement joins TRBV5-4 to TRBJ2-1, with D maybe TRBD1 (5 bases). Sequencing was carried out using PBMCs. This sequence was found in a woman in her 50s in good health and CMV-seropositive. CDR3 coding DNA: TGTGCCAGCAGCTTAGGCCGGACAAAGAACAATGAGCAGTTCTTC. This sequence encodes CASSLGRTKNNEQFF.